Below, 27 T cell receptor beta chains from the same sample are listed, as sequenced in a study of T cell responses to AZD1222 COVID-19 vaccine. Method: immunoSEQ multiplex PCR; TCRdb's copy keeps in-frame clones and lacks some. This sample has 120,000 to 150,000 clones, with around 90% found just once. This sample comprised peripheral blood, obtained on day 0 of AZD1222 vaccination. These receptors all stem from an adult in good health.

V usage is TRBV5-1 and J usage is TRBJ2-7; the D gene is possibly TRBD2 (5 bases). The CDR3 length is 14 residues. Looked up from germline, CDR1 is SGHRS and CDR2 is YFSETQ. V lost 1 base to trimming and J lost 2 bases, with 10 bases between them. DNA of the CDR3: TGCGCCAGCAGCTTGTACGGGGTAACCTACGAGCAGTACTTC. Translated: CASSLYGVTYEQYF.

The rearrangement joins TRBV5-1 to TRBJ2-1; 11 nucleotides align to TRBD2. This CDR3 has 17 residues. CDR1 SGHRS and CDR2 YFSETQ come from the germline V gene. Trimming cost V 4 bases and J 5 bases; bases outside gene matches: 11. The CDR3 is CASSTQGLAGGNNEQFF. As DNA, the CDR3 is TGCGCCAGCAGCACCCAGGGTCTAGCGGGAGGTAACAATGAGCAGTTCTTC.

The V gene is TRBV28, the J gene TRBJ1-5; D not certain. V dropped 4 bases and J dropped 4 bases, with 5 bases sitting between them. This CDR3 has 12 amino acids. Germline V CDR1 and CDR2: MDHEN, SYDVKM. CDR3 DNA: TGTGCCAGCAGTTCCATGAATCAGCCCCAGCATTTT. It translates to CASSSMNQPQHF.

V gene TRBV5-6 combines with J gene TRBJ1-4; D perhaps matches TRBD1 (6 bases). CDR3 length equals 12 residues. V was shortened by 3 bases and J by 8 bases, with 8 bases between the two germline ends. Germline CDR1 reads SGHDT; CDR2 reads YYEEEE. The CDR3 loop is CASSWGTEKLFF. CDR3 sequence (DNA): TGTGCCAGCAGCTGGGGGACAGAAAAACTGTTTTTT.

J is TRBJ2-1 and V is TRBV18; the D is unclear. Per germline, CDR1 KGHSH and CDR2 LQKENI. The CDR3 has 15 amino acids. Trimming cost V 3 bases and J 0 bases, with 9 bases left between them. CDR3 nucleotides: TGTGCCAGCTCACCCCCAATGCCCTCCTACAATGAGCAGTTCTTC. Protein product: CASSPPMPSYNEQFF.

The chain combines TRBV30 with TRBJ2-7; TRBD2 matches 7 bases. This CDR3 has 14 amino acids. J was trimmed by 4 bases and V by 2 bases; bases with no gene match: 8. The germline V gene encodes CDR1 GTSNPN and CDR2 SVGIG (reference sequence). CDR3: CAWSITGGIYEQYF. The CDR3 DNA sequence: TGTGCCTGGAGTATAACGGGAGGTATTTACGAGCAGTACTTC. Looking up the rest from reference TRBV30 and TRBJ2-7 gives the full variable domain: SQTIHQWPATLVQPVGSPLSLECTVEGTSNPNLYWYRQAAGRGLQLLFYSVGIGQISSEVPQNLSASRPQDRQFILSSKKLLLSDSGFYLCAWSITGGIYEQYFGPGTRLTVT.

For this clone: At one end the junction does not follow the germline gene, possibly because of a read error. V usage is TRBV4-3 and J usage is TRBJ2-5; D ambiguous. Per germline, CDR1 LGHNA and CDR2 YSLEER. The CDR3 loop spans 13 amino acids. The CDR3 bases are TGCGCCAGCAGCCACACCTCCTCGGCCGGCTTGCACTTC. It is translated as CASSHTSSAGLHF.

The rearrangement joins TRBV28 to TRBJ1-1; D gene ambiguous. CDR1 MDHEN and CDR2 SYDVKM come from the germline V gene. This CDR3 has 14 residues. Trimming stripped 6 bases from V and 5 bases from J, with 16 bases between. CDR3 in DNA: TGTGCCAGCAGCCTAGGATCCACCTGGACTGAAGCTTTCTTT. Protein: CASSLGSTWTEAFF.

CDR3 in DNA: TGTGCCAGCTCACCACCGGGGGTAACAGAGGGCTACACCTTC. Translated: CASSPPGVTEGYTF. The chain carries TRBV18 and TRBJ1-2; maybe TRBD1 (5 bases). The germline CDR1 and CDR2 sequences are KGHSH and LQKENI. With 0 bases removed from V and 8 bases from J, the gap between germline ends came to 13 bases. This CDR3 has 14 residues.

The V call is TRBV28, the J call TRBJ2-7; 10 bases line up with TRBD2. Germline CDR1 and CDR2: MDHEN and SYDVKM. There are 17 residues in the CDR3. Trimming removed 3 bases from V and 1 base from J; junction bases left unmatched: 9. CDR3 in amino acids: CASSFRASGSISYEQYF. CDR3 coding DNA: TGTGCCAGCAGTTTCCGGGCTAGCGGGAGTATATCCTACGAGCAGTACTTC.

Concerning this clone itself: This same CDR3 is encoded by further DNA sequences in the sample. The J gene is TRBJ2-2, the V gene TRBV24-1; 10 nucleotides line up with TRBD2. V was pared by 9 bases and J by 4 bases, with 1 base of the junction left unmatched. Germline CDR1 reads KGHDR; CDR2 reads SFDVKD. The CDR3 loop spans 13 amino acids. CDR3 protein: CATSSGGTGELFF. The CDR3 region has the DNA TGTGCCACCTCTAGCGGGGGCACCGGGGAGCTGTTTTTT.

The CDR3 protein is CASSRGQGMNIQYF. CDR3 nucleotide sequence: TGCGCCAGCAGCAGGGGACAGGGGATGAACATTCAGTACTTC. This rearrangement joins TRBV5-1 to TRBJ2-4, with TRBD1 matching 10 bases. The V gene end was trimmed by 4 bases and the J gene end by 7 bases; junction bases not matched to a gene: 5. There are 14 residues in the CDR3. Germline V CDR1 and CDR2: SGHRS, YFSETQ.

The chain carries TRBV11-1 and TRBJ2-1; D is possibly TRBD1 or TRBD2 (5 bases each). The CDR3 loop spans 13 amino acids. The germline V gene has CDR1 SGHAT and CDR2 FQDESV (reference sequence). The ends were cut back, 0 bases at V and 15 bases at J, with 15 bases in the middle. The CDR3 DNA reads TGTGCCAGCAGCTTAGCAGTCGGGGACCCAGGGTTCTTC. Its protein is CASSLAVGDPGFF.

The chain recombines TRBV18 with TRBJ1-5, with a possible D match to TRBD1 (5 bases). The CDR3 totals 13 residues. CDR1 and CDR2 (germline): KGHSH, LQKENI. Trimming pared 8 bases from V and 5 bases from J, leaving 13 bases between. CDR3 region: CASAIGEDQPQHF. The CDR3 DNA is TGTGCCAGCGCAATAGGGGAAGATCAGCCCCAGCATTTT. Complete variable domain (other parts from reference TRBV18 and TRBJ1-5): NAGVMQNPRHLVRRRGQEARLRCSPMKGHSHVYWYRQLPEEGLKFMVYLQKENIIDESGMPKERFSAEFPKEGPSILRIQQVVRGDSAAYFCASAIGEDQPQHFGDGTRLSIL.

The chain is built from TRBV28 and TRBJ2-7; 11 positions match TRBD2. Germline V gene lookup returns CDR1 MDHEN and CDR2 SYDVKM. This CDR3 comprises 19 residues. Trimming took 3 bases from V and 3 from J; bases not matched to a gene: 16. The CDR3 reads CASSFSVGTSGGSDYEQYF. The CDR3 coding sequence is TGTGCCAGCAGTTTTAGTGTCGGGACTAGCGGAGGATCAGACTACGAGCAGTACTTC.

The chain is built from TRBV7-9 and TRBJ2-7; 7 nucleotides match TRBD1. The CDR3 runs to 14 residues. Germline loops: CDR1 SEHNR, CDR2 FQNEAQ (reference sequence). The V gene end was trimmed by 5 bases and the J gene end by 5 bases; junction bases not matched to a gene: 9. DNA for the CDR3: TGTGCCAGCAGCCAGAGAGACAGGGACGACGAGCAGTACTTC. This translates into CASSQRDRDDEQYF. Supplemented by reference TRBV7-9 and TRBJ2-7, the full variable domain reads DTGVSQNPRHKITKRGQNVTFRCDPISEHNRLYWYRQTLGQGPEFLTYFQNEAQLEKSRLLSDRFSAERPKGSFSTLEIQRTEQGDSAMYLCASSQRDRDDEQYFGPGTRLTVT.

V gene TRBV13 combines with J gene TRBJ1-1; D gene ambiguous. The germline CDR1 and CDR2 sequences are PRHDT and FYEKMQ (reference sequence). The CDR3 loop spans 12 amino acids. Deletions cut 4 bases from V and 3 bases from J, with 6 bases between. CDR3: CASSSPDTEAFF. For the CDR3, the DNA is TGTGCCAGCAGCTCTCCCGACACTGAAGCTTTCTTT.

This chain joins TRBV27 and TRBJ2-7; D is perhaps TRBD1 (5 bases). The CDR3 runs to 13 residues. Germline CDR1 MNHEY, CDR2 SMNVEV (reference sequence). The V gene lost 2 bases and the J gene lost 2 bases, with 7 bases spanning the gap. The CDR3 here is CASSLGATYEQYF. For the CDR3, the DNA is TGTGCCAGCAGTTTAGGGGCCACCTACGAGCAGTACTTC.

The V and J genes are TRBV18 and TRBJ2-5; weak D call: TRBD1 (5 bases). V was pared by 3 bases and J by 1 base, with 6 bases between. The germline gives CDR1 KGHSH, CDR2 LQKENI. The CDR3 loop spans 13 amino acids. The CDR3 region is CASSPDIQETQYF. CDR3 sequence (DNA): TGTGCCAGCTCACCGGACATCCAAGAGACCCAGTACTTC.

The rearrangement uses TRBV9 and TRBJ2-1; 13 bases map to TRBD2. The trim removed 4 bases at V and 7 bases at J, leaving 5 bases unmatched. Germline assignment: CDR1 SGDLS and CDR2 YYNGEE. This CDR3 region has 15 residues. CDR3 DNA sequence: TGTGCCAGCAGCTCAGGACTAGCGGGAGTAAATGAGCAGTTCTTC. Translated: CASSSGLAGVNEQFF.

The DNA of the CDR3 is TGTGCCAACTCCCTCGATGGACTAGCGGGAGATGAGCAGTTCTTC. As protein: CANSLDGLAGDEQFF. This chain uses TRBV7-8 with TRBJ2-1, with 13 positions matching TRBD2. The junction had 11 bases not matched to a gene; V was cut back by 10 bases and J by 8 bases. This CDR3 region has 15 residues. The V gene's germline CDR1 is SGHVS and CDR2 FQNEAQ.

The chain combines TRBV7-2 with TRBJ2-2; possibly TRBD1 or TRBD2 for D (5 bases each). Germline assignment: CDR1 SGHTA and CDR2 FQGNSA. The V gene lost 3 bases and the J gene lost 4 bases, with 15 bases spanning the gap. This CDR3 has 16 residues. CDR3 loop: CASSFPGVRGTGELFF. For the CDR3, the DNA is TGTGCCAGCAGCTTCCCCGGGGTTAGGGGCACCGGGGAGCTGTTTTTT.

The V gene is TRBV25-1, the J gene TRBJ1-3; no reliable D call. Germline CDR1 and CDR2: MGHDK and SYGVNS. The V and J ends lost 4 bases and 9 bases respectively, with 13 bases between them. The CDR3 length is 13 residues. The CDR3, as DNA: TGTGCCAGCAGTGGAACCCATGACCCCACCATATATTTT. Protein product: CASSGTHDPTIYF.

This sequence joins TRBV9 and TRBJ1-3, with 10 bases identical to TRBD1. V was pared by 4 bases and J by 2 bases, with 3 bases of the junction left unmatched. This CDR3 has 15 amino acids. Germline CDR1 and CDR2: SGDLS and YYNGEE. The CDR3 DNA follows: TGTGCCAGCAGCTCGACAGGGGGCCCTGGAAACACCATATATTTT. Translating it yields CASSSTGGPGNTIYF.

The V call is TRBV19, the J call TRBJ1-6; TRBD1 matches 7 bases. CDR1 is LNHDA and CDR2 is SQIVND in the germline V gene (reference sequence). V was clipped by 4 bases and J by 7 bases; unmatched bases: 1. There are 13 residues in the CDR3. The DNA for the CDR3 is TGTGCCAGTAGTACAGGGGGGAATTCACCCCTCCACTTT. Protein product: CASSTGGNSPLHF.

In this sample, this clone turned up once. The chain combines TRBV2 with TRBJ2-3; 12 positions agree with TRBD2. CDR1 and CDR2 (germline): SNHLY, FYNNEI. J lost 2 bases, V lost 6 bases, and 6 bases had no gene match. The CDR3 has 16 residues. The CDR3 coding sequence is TGTGCCAGCAGGGCCGGGACTAGCGGGTACACAGATACGCAGTATTTT. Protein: CASRAGTSGYTDTQYF.

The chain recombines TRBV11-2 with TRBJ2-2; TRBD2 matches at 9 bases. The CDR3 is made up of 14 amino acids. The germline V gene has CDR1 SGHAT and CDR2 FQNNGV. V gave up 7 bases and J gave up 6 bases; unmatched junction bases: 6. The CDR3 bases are TGTGCCAGCAAAATAGCGGGAGTGTCCGGGGAGCTGTTTTTT. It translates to CASKIAGVSGELFF.